The text below deals with one T cell receptor beta chain. This specimen comes from a study of T cell responses to AZD1222 COVID-19 vaccine. Germline CDR1 is SNHLY and CDR2 is FYNNEI. The CDR3 loop spans 11 amino acids. Trimming cost V 7 bases and J 1 base, with 4 bases left between them. The method was immunoSEQ multiplex PCR; TCRdb's version includes in-frame clones alone and lacks a portion of them. Altogether 150,000 to 200,000 clones are present, over 70% being singletons, with the ten largest covering around 2.9%. The chain combines TRBV2 with TRBJ2-5; D is unresolved. This clonotype was sampled from an adult in good health. This specimen was peripheral blood, taken on day 0 of MenACWY control vaccination. CDR3 in amino acids: CASNGQETQYF. The CDR3, as DNA: TGTGCCAGCAACGGCCAAGAGACCCAGTACTTC.